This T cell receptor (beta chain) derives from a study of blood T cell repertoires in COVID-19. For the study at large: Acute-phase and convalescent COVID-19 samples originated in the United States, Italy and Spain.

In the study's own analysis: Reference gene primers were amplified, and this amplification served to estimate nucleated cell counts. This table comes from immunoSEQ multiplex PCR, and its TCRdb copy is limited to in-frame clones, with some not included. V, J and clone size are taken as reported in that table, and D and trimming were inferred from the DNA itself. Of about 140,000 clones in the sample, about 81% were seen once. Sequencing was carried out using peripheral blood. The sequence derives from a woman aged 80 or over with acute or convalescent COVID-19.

The CDR3 DNA sequence: TGTGCCAGCAGTGAAGCCTTCGGCGGCTATGAGCCCCAGCATTTT. Its translation: CASSEAFGGYEPQHF. V usage is TRBV2 and J usage is TRBJ1-5; D is uncertain. CDR1 is SNHLY and CDR2 is FYNNEI in the germline V gene. V was trimmed by 0 bases and J by 8 bases, leaving 14 bases between them. The CDR3 contains 15 residues.